This T cell receptor (beta chain) was captured in a study of PD-1 blockade in classical Hodgkin lymphoma. This clone has a single count. After autologous stem cell transplantation all patients relapsed, and prior brentuximab vedotin exposure differed between cohorts. Starting with thawed PBMCs, CD4+ T cells were purified by magnetic negative selection. With 0 bases removed from V and 0 bases from J, the gap between germline ends came to 12 bases. The CDR3 covers 17 residues. The germline CDR1 and CDR2 sequences are SGHVS and FNYEAQ. Clones were sequenced by immunoSEQ multiplex PCR, and TCRdb holds only the in-frame ones, with some missing. This sample yields around 23,000 clones, of which roughly 89% are seen a single time; more than 1.5% belongs to the top ten.

The TCR sequence derives from a human donor with classical Hodgkin lymphoma. This specimen consisted of CD4+ T cells from blood, obtained at baseline. The genes are TRBV7-6 and TRBJ1-3, with D hard to call. This CDR3 reads CASSLAPTVDSGNTIYF. The CDR3 nucleotides read TGTGCCAGCAGCTTAGCCCCGACGGTGGACTCTGGAAACACCATATATTTT. The full variable domain, rest sourced from reference TRBV7-6 and TRBJ1-3, is GAGVSQSPRYKVTKRGQDVALRCDPISGHVSLYWYRQALGQGPEFLTYFNYEAQQDKSGLPNDRFSAERPEGSISTLTIQRTEQRDSAMYRCASSLAPTVDSGNTIYFGEGSWLTVV.